This TCR beta chain was captured by sequencing in a study of molecular identifiers for immune sequencing clone quantification. Both previously described methods and listed TCR primers were employed to make bulk TCR libraries. TCRdb re-called the PCR reads through MiXCR, storing one row per CDR3 protein. The table lists under 600,000 distinct CDR3 sequences, over 20% of them singletons. This CDR3 contains 15 residues. From germline, CDR1 is SNHLY and CDR2 FYNNEI. Trimming removed 6 bases from V and 0 bases from J, with 14 bases in between. The receptor was isolated from a human donor in good health. Some libraries in this study had Jurkat cell RNA spiked in. The gene calls are TRBV2 and TRBJ2-5, with a possible D match to TRBD2 (6 bases). The sample consisted of naive CD8+ T cells from blood, with Jurkat cell RNA spiked in. Subset given: FACS-sorted CD8+CD4-CCR7+CD45RA+ naive T cells. CDR3 nucleotides: TGTGCCAGCAGCGCGGGGACTGGGTACCAAGAGACCCAGTACTTC. It translates to CASSAGTGYQETQYF.